This T cell receptor (beta chain) is drawn from a study of shared clonotypes between healthy human individuals. Findings and caveats of the study: Sampling covered nothing but blood. Tissue TCR repertoires likely differ from those found in blood. Shared clonotypes across all four donors exceeded non-shared ones in generation probability.

Notes on this clone: The antigen is unknown.

V lost 3 bases, J lost 6 bases, and 3 bases stayed unmatched. Germline-derived CDR1 and CDR2 are KGHSH and LQKENI. The CDR3 has 13 amino acids. Using immunoSEQ multiplex PCR, the repertoire was profiled, and TCRdb retains in-frame clones only, with some absent. Of over 950,000 clones in the sample, around 77% were seen once. This TCR was sampled from a man between 18 and 29 years old in good health. Some clones in this sample may be carry-over from other donors' samples. V and J are TRBV18 and TRBJ1-1, with 8 bases identical to TRBD1. The sequencing sample was made of memory CD4+ T cells from PBMCs. The subset: CD45RA-negative fraction. The CDR3 loop reads CASSPSGGSEAFF. For the CDR3, the DNA is TGTGCCAGCTCACCCTCAGGGGGCTCTGAAGCTTTCTTT.